This TCR beta chain was identified in a study of blood T cell repertoires in COVID-19. Study-level information: Sites in the United States, Italy and Spain provided acute and convalescent COVID-19 samples. The cDNA or gDNA used as material had been derived from T cells, B-cell-depleted T cells, or PBMCs.

In germline, CDR1 is LNHNV, CDR2 YYDKDF (reference sequence). There are 16 residues in the CDR3. V was cut by 0 bases and J by 6 bases, with 14 bases left in between. In the study's own analysis: How many nucleated cells were present was estimated from reference gene primer amplification. Using immunoSEQ multiplex PCR, the repertoire was profiled, and TCRdb retains in-frame clones only, with some absent. The D gene and trimming were derived from the DNA, and the V and J assignments and clone size from that table. The table includes around 250,000 clones, 86% detected once. Sequencing was done on a sample of peripheral blood. The rearrangement uses TRBV15 and TRBJ2-2; perhaps TRBD1 as D (5 bases). The source of this sequence is a man older than 75 with acute or convalescent COVID-19. In DNA, the CDR3 is TGTGCCACCAGCAGAGATCAGGGTTCGTTCGCCGGGGAGCTGTTTTTT. It yields the protein CATSRDQGSFAGELFF.